The 5 T cell receptor beta chains below all came from one sample that was sequenced in a study of OX40 agonist ivuxolimab in advanced cancers. Library prep was done by the immunoSEQ multiplex PCR assay. As stored in TCRdb, this immuneACCESS dataset retains in-frame rearrangements with V and J assigned. A fraction of the clones does not appear; measured against another copy, unresolved V genes explain less than half of the discrepancy, and the remainder lacks a known reason. Present in this sample are tens of thousands of clones, around 92% of which were seen just once. The biggest ten clones account for approximately 9.6% of the sample. The specimen was CD4+ or CD8+ T cells sorted from blood, collected in a trial of the OX40 agonist ivuxolimab. These receptors were obtained from an adult with an advanced solid tumor such as melanoma, head and neck, liver or kidney cancer.

The chain employs TRBV30 and TRBJ2-7, with D unclear. V lost 0 bases, J lost 3 bases, and 6 bases lay in between. CDR1 is GTSNPN and CDR2 is SVGIG in the germline V gene (reference sequence). The CDR3 sequence is 12 residues long. The CDR3 loop reads CAWSVGGYEQYV. DNA of the CDR3: TGTGCCTGGAGTGTAGGCGGCTACGAGCAGTACGTC.

The chain is built from TRBV15 and TRBJ2-5, with TRBD2 matching 8 bases. After removal of 3 bases from V and 5 bases from J, the junction contained 23 bases not matched to a gene. Germline CDR1 is LNHNV and CDR2 is YYDKDF (reference sequence). This CDR3 is built from 20 residues. This chain's CDR3 is CATSRPGDSGIGPLEETQYF. In nucleotides, the CDR3 is TGTGCCACCAGCAGGCCGGGGGATAGCGGGATCGGACCGTTGGAGGAGACCCAGTACTTC.

This sequence joins TRBV9 and TRBJ2-3, with 9 nucleotides matching TRBD1. Trimming at V came to 5 bases and at J to 0 bases, leaving 1 base not matched to a gene. This CDR3 has 14 amino acids. CDR1 is SGDLS and CDR2 is YYNGEE in the germline V gene. CDR3 in DNA: TGTGCCAGCAGTGGGACAGGGAGCACAGATACGCAGTATTTT. Its translation: CASSGTGSTDTQYF. Full variable domain (outside the CDR3, taken from reference TRBV9 and TRBJ2-3): DSGVTQTPKHLITATGQRVTLRCSPRSGDLSVYWYQQSLDQGLQFLIQYYNGEERAKGNILERFSAQQFPDLHSELNLSSLELGDSALYFCASSGTGSTDTQYFGPGTRLTVL.

The chain employs TRBV19 and TRBJ1-1; perhaps TRBD1 as D (5 bases). Germline V lookup: CDR1 LNHDA, CDR2 SQIVND (reference sequence). The CDR3 spans 15 residues. Trimming took off 1 base at V and 4 bases at J, with 13 bases between the two ends. The CDR3 sequence is CASSIGGFLATEAFF. Written as DNA, the CDR3 is TGTGCCAGTAGTATAGGGGGGTTCCTGGCCACTGAAGCTTTCTTT.

The chain is built from TRBV30 and TRBJ1-2; a possible D gene is TRBD1 (5 bases). The CDR3 is 14 amino acids. The germline CDR1 and CDR2 sequences are GTSNPN and SVGIG (reference sequence). Between the trimmed V and J ends, which lost 5 bases and 5 bases, there was a span of 18 bases. The CDR3 DNA sequence: TGTGCCTGGGAACGGGTTGGGGGTTTATATGGCTACACCTTC. Its translation is CAWERVGGLYGYTF.